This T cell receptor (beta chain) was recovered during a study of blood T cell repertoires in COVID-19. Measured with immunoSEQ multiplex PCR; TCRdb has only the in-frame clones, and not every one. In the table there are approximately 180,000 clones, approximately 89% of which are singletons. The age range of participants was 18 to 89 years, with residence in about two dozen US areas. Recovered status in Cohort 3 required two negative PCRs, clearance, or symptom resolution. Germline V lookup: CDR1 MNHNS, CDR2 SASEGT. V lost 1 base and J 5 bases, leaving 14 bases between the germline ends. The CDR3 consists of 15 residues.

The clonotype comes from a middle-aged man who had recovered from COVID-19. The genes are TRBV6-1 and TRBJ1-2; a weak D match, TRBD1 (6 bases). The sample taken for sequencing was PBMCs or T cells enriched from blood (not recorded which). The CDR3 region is CASSEGRGGSYGYTF. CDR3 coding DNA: TGTGCCAGCAGTGAAGGCAGGGGAGGGTCATATGGCTACACCTTC.